This passage covers 30 T cell receptor beta chains from one sample sequenced in a study of T cell responses to AZD1222 COVID-19 vaccine. Data came from immunoSEQ multiplex PCR; TCRdb stores just in-frame clones and leaves some out. The sample has about 160,000 clones, roughly nine tenths seen once. The sample was peripheral blood, taken 28 days after the second AZD1222 dose. All receptors derive from an adult who received the AZD1222 COVID-19 vaccine.

This chain joins TRBV15 and TRBJ1-6, with D tentatively TRBD1 (6 bases). The CDR3 extends over 16 amino acids. The germline V gene encodes CDR1 LNHNV and CDR2 YYDKDF (reference sequence). The V gene lost 0 bases and the J gene lost 7 bases, with 13 bases spanning the gap. DNA of the CDR3: TGTGCCACCAGCAGAGACAGCACAGGGCTGAATTCACCCCTCCACTTT. Its protein is CATSRDSTGLNSPLHF.

V usage is TRBV11-2 and J usage is TRBJ2-7; TRBD1 matches 11 bases. This CDR3 has 17 amino acids. Germline loops: CDR1 SGHAT, CDR2 FQNNGV. Trimming at V came to 3 bases and at J to 7 bases, leaving 14 bases not matched to a gene. The CDR3 sequence: CASSFLGQGAGKKEQYF. CDR3 DNA: TGTGCCAGCAGCTTCCTCGGACAGGGGGCGGGGAAAAAAGAGCAGTACTTC.

The chain combines TRBV19 with TRBJ2-7, with D hard to call. The V gene lost 3 bases and the J gene lost 3 bases, with 9 bases spanning the gap. This CDR3 comprises 13 residues. Germline lookup yields CDR1 LNHDA and CDR2 SQIVND (reference sequence). The CDR3 bases are TGTGCCAGTAGTATCAGTACAGACTACGAGCAGTACTTC. Translated, it gives CASSISTDYEQYF.

The V and J genes are TRBV9 and TRBJ2-5; D is ambiguous. Germline V gene data show CDR1 as SGDLS and CDR2 as YYNGEE. V was trimmed by 2 bases and J by 7 bases, leaving 12 bases between them. The CDR3 is 13 amino acids. CDR3 in DNA: TGTGCCAGCAGCGTTGGGGTTATGGGGACCCAGTACTTC. It translates to CASSVGVMGTQYF.

This chain uses TRBV4-2 with TRBJ1-6; D is possibly TRBD1 (5 bases). Between the trimmed V and J ends, which lost 0 bases and 7 bases, there was a span of 10 bases. The germline CDR1 and CDR2 sequences are LGHNA and YNFKEQ. This CDR3 contains 15 residues. CDR3 in DNA: TGTGCCAGCAGCCAAGATCCAGGGAAAAATTCACCCCTCCACTTT. Encoded protein: CASSQDPGKNSPLHF.

The rearrangement links TRBV11-3 to TRBJ2-7; D could derive from TRBD1 or TRBD2 (5 bases each). CDR1 is SGHNT, CDR2 YENEEA, per germline. Trimming removed 1 base at V and 1 base at J, with 14 bases between. CDR3 length equals 16 residues. The CDR3: CASSLGGAGESYEQYF. CDR3 sequence (DNA): TGTGCCAGCAGCTTAGGGGGCGCTGGGGAGTCCTACGAGCAGTACTTC.

The CDR3 DNA sequence: TGTGCCAGCAGCCCGACAGGGATCTATGGCTACACCTTC. Amino acids: CASSPTGIYGYTF. The chain couples TRBV5-6 to TRBJ1-2, with TRBD1 identical over 7 bases. Germline lookup yields CDR1 SGHDT and CDR2 YYEEEE. This CDR3 contains 13 residues. V lost 4 bases, J lost 4 bases, and 4 bases stayed unmatched.

The rearrangement uses TRBV2 and TRBJ1-2; D is possibly TRBD1 (6 bases). CDR3 length equals 13 residues. Germline-derived CDR1 and CDR2 are SNHLY and FYNNEI. V lost 8 bases and J 8 bases, leaving 18 bases between the germline ends. The CDR3 coding sequence is TGTGCCAGCGAGCTGGCATCGGGACAAGGCTACACCTTC. Translation gives CASELASGQGYTF. The full variable domain, with the rest looked up from reference TRBV2 and TRBJ1-2, is EPEVTQTPSHQVTQMGQEVILRCVPISNHLYFYWYRQILGQKVEFLVSFYNNEISEKSEIFDDQFSVERPDGSNFTLKIRSTKLEDSAMYFCASELASGQGYTFGSGTRLTVV.

The V and J genes are TRBV12-3 or TRBV12-4 and TRBJ2-3; 10 bases are a match to TRBD2. CDR3 size: 13 residues. Unmatched junction bases numbered 7, after V lost 5 bases and J lost 11 bases. CDR3 nucleotide sequence: TGTGCCAGCAGTCCCCAACCTAGCGGGGGGCAGTATTTT. It yields the protein CASSPQPSGGQYF.

V usage is TRBV5-5 and J usage is TRBJ2-7; 7 bases match TRBD2. The ends lost 2 bases at V and 3 bases at J; junction bases unmatched: 5. This CDR3 is 14 amino acids long. Looked up from germline, CDR1 is SGHKS and CDR2 is YYEKEE (reference sequence). CDR3 residues: CASSFRPGGYEQYF. In DNA form, the CDR3 reads TGTGCCAGCAGCTTCCGCCCGGGGGGCTACGAGCAGTACTTC.

The chain combines TRBV19 with TRBJ1-5, with a weak D call TRBD1 (5 bases). Trimming left V 2 bases short and J 0 bases short, with 14 bases between. Germline assignment: CDR1 LNHDA and CDR2 SQIVND (reference sequence). This CDR3 region has 17 residues. As DNA, the CDR3 is TGTGCCAGTAGTATATTCCGGGGTCAGGGTAGCAATCAGCCCCAGCATTTT. Translated, it gives CASSIFRGQGSNQPQHF.

The chain recombines TRBV10-3 with TRBJ2-2; the D gene is possibly TRBD2 (6 bases). CDR1 is ENHRY and CDR2 is SYGVKD in the germline V gene. There are 16 residues in the CDR3. V was clipped by 0 bases and J by 1 base, with 9 bases between them. DNA of the CDR3: TGTGCCATCAGTGAGTCGGCGGGGTTGAACACCGGGGAGCTGTTTTTT. Its protein is CAISESAGLNTGELFF.

The V and J genes are TRBV19 and TRBJ1-1, with 9 positions matching TRBD1. The CDR3 is made up of 15 amino acids. Germline V lookup: CDR1 LNHDA, CDR2 SQIVND (reference sequence). V shed 5 bases, J shed 0 bases, and the junction held 4 bases outside the gene matches. The CDR3 coding sequence is TGTGCCAGTAGTCAACAGGGGGCGGTGAACACTGAAGCTTTCTTT. Protein sequence: CASSQQGAVNTEAFF.

The V and J genes are TRBV6-1 and TRBJ2-6; D is unresolved. Between the trimmed V and J ends, which lost 3 bases and 1 base, there was a span of 16 bases. Germline V gives CDR1 MNHNS, CDR2 SASEGT. This CDR3 comprises 18 residues. CDR3: CASSDHRASRSGANVLTF. The CDR3, as DNA: TGTGCCAGCAGTGATCACAGAGCCTCACGTTCTGGGGCCAACGTCCTGACTTTC.

The J gene is TRBJ1-4, the V gene TRBV5-1; TRBD1 matches 9 bases. Losses at the gene ends were 4 bases for V and 0 bases for J; bases not matched to a gene: 10. The germline V gene encodes CDR1 SGHRS and CDR2 YFSETQ. This CDR3 spans 18 amino acids. For the CDR3, the DNA is TGCGCCAGCAGCCCCGGGGGACAGGGTTTTACAACTAATGAAAAACTGTTTTTT. This gives the protein CASSPGGQGFTTNEKLFF.

This rearrangement joins TRBV19 to TRBJ2-1; D possibly corresponds to TRBD2 (6 bases). The CDR3 contains 14 residues. V lost 7 bases, J lost 9 bases, and 19 bases lay in between. CDR1 and CDR2 (germline): LNHDA, SQIVND (reference sequence). CDR3 region: CASNRGGSGGEQFF. In DNA form, the CDR3 reads TGTGCCAGTAACCGGGGAGGCTCTGGGGGTGAGCAGTTCTTC.

The rearrangement links TRBV19 to TRBJ2-3; 8 nucleotides align to TRBD2. The ends lost 4 bases at V and 2 bases at J; junction bases unmatched: 2. The germline V gene encodes CDR1 LNHDA and CDR2 SQIVND (reference sequence). The CDR3 has 14 amino acids. CDR3 nucleotides: TGTGCCAGTAGTACGCGGGGGGCCACAGATACGCAGTATTTT. Translated: CASSTRGATDTQYF.

The V call is TRBV7-9, the J call TRBJ1-2, with a possible D match to TRBD1 (6 bases). This CDR3 is built from 14 residues. With 5 bases removed from V and 7 bases from J, the gap between germline ends came to 17 bases. The germline V gene encodes CDR1 SEHNR and CDR2 FQNEAQ (reference sequence). The CDR3, as DNA: TGTGCCAGCAGCGGAGGGGGTCAGGCCCCTGGCTACACCTTC. This codes for CASSGGGQAPGYTF.

V usage is TRBV9 and J usage is TRBJ2-1, with 7 positions matching TRBD1. The V segment lost 0 bases and the J segment 15 bases; nucleotides outside the gene matches: 18. Germline CDR1 reads SGDLS; CDR2 reads YYNGEE. The CDR3 consists of 16 residues. The CDR3 region has the DNA TGTGCCAGCAGCGTAGGCCGAGACAGGGAATCTCATCGGGTGTTCTTC. Its protein is CASSVGRDRESHRVFF.

This clone was recorded only once. V and J are TRBV7-2 and TRBJ2-4; D is unresolved. CDR1 and CDR2 from the germline V gene are SGHTA and FQGNSA. Trimming took off 2 bases at V and 1 base at J, with 6 bases between the two ends. The CDR3 contains 14 residues. This chain's CDR3 is CASSLSGAKNIQYF. The CDR3 nucleotides read TGTGCCAGCAGCTTATCCGGGGCCAAAAACATTCAGTACTTC.

This sequence joins TRBV5-1 and TRBJ2-7; 15 bases align to TRBD2. V lost 4 bases to trimming and J lost 6 bases; unmatched junction nucleotides: 11. Germline loops: CDR1 SGHRS, CDR2 YFSETQ. There are 17 residues in the CDR3. The CDR3: CASSPGLAGGQSSEQYF. CDR3 bases: TGCGCCAGCAGCCCAGGACTAGCGGGGGGGCAAAGCTCCGAGCAGTACTTC.

The chain joins TRBV19 to TRBJ1-1; tentatively, D is TRBD1 (6 bases). Germline CDR1 is LNHDA and CDR2 is SQIVND (reference sequence). CDR3 length: 14 amino acids. The V and J ends lost 8 bases and 3 bases respectively, with 16 bases between them. DNA of the CDR3: TGTGCCAGTCGCCCGAATAGGGGGGACACTGAAGCTTTCTTT. Protein product: CASRPNRGDTEAFF.

The chain couples TRBV7-9 to TRBJ1-5, with 10 bases that match TRBD1. Germline assignment: CDR1 SEHNR and CDR2 FQNEAQ (reference sequence). The CDR3 extends over 15 amino acids. V shed 4 bases, J shed 6 bases, and the junction held 6 bases outside the gene matches. The CDR3 DNA reads as TGTGCCAGCAGCTCGACAGGGGGCCGGAGTCAGCCCCAGCATTTT. It codes for CASSSTGGRSQPQHF.

The chain uses TRBV20-1 and TRBJ1-1, with 8 positions matching TRBD1. Germline loops: CDR1 DFQATT, CDR2 SNEGSKA (reference sequence). This CDR3 is 17 amino acids long. The J segment lost 1 base and the V segment lost 3 bases, leaving 13 bases of the junction unmatched. DNA for the CDR3: TGCAGTGCTAGTGGGTGGGGGACAGGTTACTCGAACACTGAAGCTTTCTTT. The encoded protein is CSASGWGTGYSNTEAFF.

J is TRBJ2-1 and V is TRBV11-1, with 10 bases matching TRBD1. Per germline, CDR1 SGHAT and CDR2 FQDESV (reference sequence). Trimming cost V 5 bases and J 10 bases; bases outside gene matches: 11. The CDR3 covers 15 residues. The CDR3 region is CASSLDRGFREEQFF. For the CDR3, the DNA is TGTGCCAGCAGCCTGGACAGGGGGTTCCGCGAAGAGCAGTTCTTC.

The chain links TRBV11-1 to TRBJ2-3, with 10 bases that match TRBD2. With 5 bases clipped from V and 5 bases from J, the junction kept 7 bases outside the gene matches. This CDR3 is 15 amino acids long. Germline V CDR1 and CDR2: SGHAT, FQDESV (reference sequence). The CDR3 reads CASSTSGGAVDTQYF. CDR3 in DNA: TGTGCCAGCAGCACAAGCGGGGGGGCCGTAGATACGCAGTATTTT.

The chain has TRBV9 and TRBJ1-1; D is uncertain. CDR1 is SGDLS and CDR2 is YYNGEE in the germline V gene. V shed 4 bases and J shed 3 bases, with 10 bases lying between them. The CDR3 runs to 13 residues. CDR3 sequence reads: CASSPHVYTEAFF. Here the CDR3 DNA reads TGTGCCAGCAGCCCCCACGTCTACACTGAAGCTTTCTTT.

The V gene is TRBV9, the J gene TRBJ2-1, with D maybe TRBD2 (7 bases). V shed 2 bases and J shed 9 bases, with 12 bases lying between them. The CDR3 has 13 residues. CDR1 is SGDLS and CDR2 is YYNGEE in the germline V gene. The CDR3 nucleotides are TGTGCCAGCAGCGTGGGAGGGGGTGGTGAGCAGTTCTTC. It yields the protein CASSVGGGGEQFF.

This chain links TRBV27 with TRBJ1-6, with no clear D. The germline V gene has CDR1 MNHEY and CDR2 SMNVEV (reference sequence). The CDR3 is 15 residues long. V dropped 3 bases and J dropped 6 bases, with 12 bases sitting between them. Here the CDR3 DNA reads TGTGCCAGCAGTTTTTCCATAGAGTTTAATTCACCCCTCCACTTT. It yields the protein CASSFSIEFNSPLHF.

The V gene is TRBV7-3, the J gene TRBJ2-1, with 7 bases matching TRBD2. Germline CDR1 and CDR2: SGHTA and FQGTGA. The CDR3 has 13 residues. The trim removed 5 bases at V and 13 bases at J, leaving 11 bases unmatched. The CDR3 DNA sequence: TGTGCCAGCAGCCCAATGGGCCGGGACTATCAGTTCTTC. This codes for CASSPMGRDYQFF.